Listed below are T cell receptor beta chains from one sample, sequenced in a study of a mutant IDH1 vaccine in newly diagnosed glioma. Generated by immunoSEQ multiplex PCR, the TCRdb table keeps only in-frame clones and is missing some. The data contain tens of thousands of clones, around 79% of them singletons. This material consisted of PBMCs, taken from a glioma patient treated with radiotherapy, temozolomide or both. Receptors originate from a man aged 50 to 59 with glioma. Each CDR3 is given with its conserved first and last residue. A D gene is named only where the DNA matches it firmly. Only some rows state a clone size, as once, few, many or a class for expanded clones.

d_call	v_call	clone_size	j_call	cdr3_nt	cdr3_aa
TRBD1	TRBV7-2	.	TRBJ1-1	TGTGCCAGCAGCTATGGAGGGGGCTTTGAAGCTTTCTTT	CASSYGGGFEAFF
TRBD1	TRBV7-2	.	TRBJ1-5	TGTGCCAGCAGCTTAGGTGAGATTTGGGGACAGTACAATCAGCCCCAGCATTTT	CASSLGEIWGQYNQPQHF
TRBD1	TRBV5-5	.	TRBJ1-6	TGTGCCAGCAGCTCGGGACAGGGAAATTCACCCCTCCACTTT	CASSSGQGNSPLHF
.	TRBV5-1	once	TRBJ2-2	TGCGCCAGCAGCTTGGGGACAGCCACTGTCGGGGAGCTGTTTTTT	CASSLGTATVGELFF
.	TRBV10-3	.	TRBJ2-5	TGTGCCATCAGTGCTTACAGTGCGGGGTCCCAGTACTTC	CAISAYSAGSQYF
TRBD2	TRBV5-4	.	TRBJ2-2	TGTGCCAGCAGCTCCCAAATCGGCGGGGGGGCCCCCGGGGAGCTGTTTTTT	CASSSQIGGGAPGELFF
TRBD1	TRBV4-1	.	TRBJ1-4	TGCGCCAGCAGCCACGGGACAGGGGATGAAAAACTGTTTTTT	CASSHGTGDEKLFF
.	TRBV6-6	once	TRBJ1-2	TGTGCCAGCAGTTACTTAGGGGAAAGGGGCTATGGCTACACCTTC	CASSYLGERGYGYTF
TRBD2	TRBV19	.	TRBJ2-5	TGTGCCAGTAGTATTCCGGGACTAGCGGGTCAAGAGACCCAGTACTTC	CASSIPGLAGQETQYF
.	TRBV11-2	.	TRBJ1-1	TGTGCCAGCAGTCTTACGCCATTTACTGGGGCTTTCTTT	CASSLTPFTGAFF
TRBD1	TRBV19	.	TRBJ1-3	TGTGCCACCCGCCCGCAGGGGGCTGGAAACACCATATATTTT	CATRPQGAGNTIYF
TRBD1	TRBV19	.	TRBJ2-1	TGTGCCAGTAGGGACAGGGAGTGGGAGCAGTTCTTC	CASRDREWEQFF
TRBD1	TRBV2	.	TRBJ1-3	TGTGCCAGCCAGTGGGGACAGGGATCTGGAAACACCATATATTTT	CASQWGQGSGNTIYF
.	TRBV2	.	TRBJ2-1	TGTGCCAGCAGTGAGTATCAGGAGCAGTTCTTC	CASSEYQEQFF
.	TRBV10-3	.	TRBJ2-3	TGTGCCATCAGGGGGGTGACAGATACGCAGTATTTT	CAIRGVTDTQYF
.	TRBV21-1	.	TRBJ1-1	TGTGCCAGCACCAAACACAGCGTGAGGACTGAAGCTTTCTTT	CASTKHSVRTEAFF
.	TRBV11-1	.	TRBJ2-1	TGTGCCAGCAGCACGGGCCCGAATGAGCAGTTCTTC	CASSTGPNEQFF
TRBD1	TRBV18	.	TRBJ1-2	TGTGCCAGCTCACTCCGGGACAGTGGCGGCTACACCTTC	CASSLRDSGGYTF
.	TRBV7-8	.	TRBJ1-2	TGTGCCAGCAGCTTTCAAGGAATTGGGCAGGGCTACACCTTC	CASSFQGIGQGYTF
.	TRBV4-1	few	TRBJ2-7	TGCGCCAGCAGCCAAGAAGAGCAGGGCTACGAGCAGTACTTC	CASSQEEQGYEQYF
.	TRBV4-3	.	TRBJ1-5	TGCGCCAGCAGCCAAGATCTAGCCAGCAATCAGCCCCAGCATTTT	CASSQDLASNQPQHF
.	TRBV29-1	.	TRBJ2-7	TGCAGCGTTGGAACAGGGCGCTACGAGCAGTACTTC	CSVGTGRYEQYF
.	TRBV7-6	.	TRBJ2-5	TGTGCCAGCAGCTTACCAGACCGGGGGACCCAGTACTTC	CASSLPDRGTQYF
TRBD1	TRBV7-2	.	TRBJ1-2	TGTGCCAGCAGCTCGACAGGGTTGGGGTATGGCTACACCTTC	CASSSTGLGYGYTF
.	TRBV5-5	.	TRBJ2-7	TGTGCCAGCAGCTTGATGGGGGGGAGAACAGGGGGTAGGTACGAGCAGTACTTC	CASSLMGGRTGGRYEQYF
.	TRBV18	.	TRBJ1-1	TGTGCCAGCTCCCAGACAGTGAACACTGAAGCTTTCTTT	CASSQTVNTEAFF
.	TRBV19	.	TRBJ1-1	TGTGCCAGTAGTATCAGGGCCAGGGAGACTGAAGCTTTCTTT	CASSIRARETEAFF
.	TRBV5-1	.	TRBJ2-3	TGCGCCAGCAGCTCACCGGGAGCCTTCGATACAGATACGCAGTATTTT	CASSSPGAFDTDTQYF
.	TRBV19	.	TRBJ1-5	TGTGCCAGTAACATAGGGGCTCAGCCCCAGCATTTT	CASNIGAQPQHF
.	TRBV14	.	TRBJ1-1	TGTGCCAGCAGCCCCTCCACAAGGGGCTACACTGAAGCTTTCTTT	CASSPSTRGYTEAFF
TRBD1	TRBV6-5	.	TRBJ1-2	TGTGCCAGCAGTTACGACCCCGGGACAGATGGCTACACCTTC	CASSYDPGTDGYTF
TRBD1	TRBV6-1	.	TRBJ1-2	TGTGCCAGCAGTGAGACAGGGTATGGCTACACCTTC	CASSETGYGYTF
.	TRBV7-9	.	TRBJ2-3	TGTGCCAGCAGCAGGGACTTTAGCACAGATACGCAGTATTTT	CASSRDFSTDTQYF
.	TRBV5-1	.	TRBJ2-2	TGCGCCAGCAGTCCAGGGGAGTCGAACACCGGGGAGCTGTTTTTT	CASSPGESNTGELFF
TRBD2	TRBV9	.	TRBJ2-1	TGTGCCAGCAGCGTTAGCGGGGGGATGGCTGAGCAGTTCTTC	CASSVSGGMAEQFF
TRBD1	TRBV4-3	.	TRBJ2-7	TGCGCCAGCAGCCAAGATAGGAGGGGACAGGGGGCTCAGGAGCAGTACTTC	CASSQDRRGQGAQEQYF
.	TRBV5-1	.	TRBJ1-2	TGCGCCAGCAGCTTGGGCCCCTGGGATGTCACAGGCTACACCTTC	CASSLGPWDVTGYTF
TRBD1	TRBV9	once	TRBJ2-1	TGTGCCAGCAGCCCTAGACAGGGTAGAGACAATGAGCAGTTCTTC	CASSPRQGRDNEQFF
.	TRBV6-5	.	TRBJ2-1	TGTGCCGCATCCAGGGCAGGTCCAGGTGAGCAGTTCTTC	CAASRAGPGEQFF
.	TRBV7-9	.	TRBJ1-2	TGTGCCAGCAGCTTTGATGTTAACTATGGCTACACCTTC	CASSFDVNYGYTF
.	TRBV5-4	.	TRBJ1-1	TGTGCCAGCAGCATGGCACCGAACACTGAAGCTTTCTTT	CASSMAPNTEAFF
.	TRBV5-1	.	TRBJ2-2	TGCGCCAGCCGGGGCGGGCCGGCGGCCGGGGAGCTGTTTTTT	CASRGGPAAGELFF
TRBD2	TRBV4-2	.	TRBJ2-5	TGTGCCAGCAGCCAAGATCTGGGGCGGGGGGGACAAGAGACCCAGTACTTC	CASSQDLGRGGQETQYF
.	TRBV5-4	.	TRBJ2-7	TGTGCCAGCAGCTTCGGTCAGGCCCAGGGCGAGCAGTACTTC	CASSFGQAQGEQYF